A single sample is the source of the 21 T cell receptor beta chains below, sequenced in a study of blood T cell repertoires in COVID-19. Sequencing was performed with immunoSEQ multiplex PCR; in TCRdb, only in-frame clones are kept and a portion is missing. Altogether 250,000 or so clones are present, 88% being singletons, with the ten largest covering around 0.78%. Sequencing was done on a sample of peripheral blood. The receptors stem from a woman younger than 45 with acute or convalescent COVID-19.

This clone was detected once. This rearrangement joins TRBV7-3 to TRBJ2-1; TRBD2 might be the D (6 bases). The CDR3 totals 18 residues. CDR1 SGHTA and CDR2 FQGTGA come from the germline V gene. Trimming took 2 bases from V and 3 from J, leaving 20 bases between them. The CDR3 DNA reads TGTGCCAGCAGCTTACGGCCCCCCAGCGGGCTCGTCTACAATGAGCAGTTCTTC. Its translation: CASSLRPPSGLVYNEQFF.

This clone occurred a few times. This chain uses TRBV10-3 with TRBJ2-7; maybe TRBD2 (5 bases). The CDR3 loop spans 17 amino acids. V was trimmed by 6 bases and J by 2 bases, leaving 23 bases between them. Per germline, CDR1 ENHRY and CDR2 SYGVKD. The CDR3 spells CAISRRKGGRITYEQYF. DNA for the CDR3: TGTGCCATCAGCCGCCGAAAAGGAGGCCGAATCACCTACGAGCAGTACTTC.

The chain combines TRBV11-3 with TRBJ1-6; D possibly corresponds to TRBD1 (6 bases). V lost 5 bases, J lost 3 bases, and 23 bases lay in between. The CDR3 consists of 19 residues. Germline V gene sequence: CDR1 SGHNT, CDR2 YENEEA. The CDR3 spells CASSRLGGKGVFYNSPLHF. CDR3 DNA: TGTGCCAGCAGCCGTCTCGGTGGCAAGGGGGTATTCTATAATTCACCCCTCCACTTT.

This chain connects TRBV20-1 to TRBJ1-1, with 8 bases lining up with TRBD1. CDR1 is DFQATT and CDR2 is SNEGSKA in the germline V gene (reference sequence). The CDR3 is made up of 10 amino acids. J gave up 8 bases and V 6 bases, and 2 bases lay outside the gene matches. This CDR3 is CSARTGEAFF. DNA for the CDR3: TGCAGTGCCCGGACAGGGGAAGCTTTCTTT.

This clone was seen just once. This chain connects TRBV9 to TRBJ2-2; TRBD2 aligns across 8 bases. The CDR3 has 16 amino acids. Germline assignment: CDR1 SGDLS and CDR2 YYNGEE. J lost 0 bases, V lost 0 bases, and 1 base had no gene match. The CDR3 is CASSVGAGANTGELFF. The CDR3 nucleotides are TGTGCCAGCAGCGTAGGAGCGGGAGCGAACACCGGGGAGCTGTTTTTT.

The chain is built from TRBV10-3 and TRBJ2-2, with TRBD1 as a possible D gene (5 bases). Trimming shortened V by 6 bases and J by 2 bases, and 10 bases separated the two germline ends. Germline-derived CDR1 and CDR2 are ENHRY and SYGVKD. The CDR3 is 14 residues long. Here the CDR3 reads CAIRSDINTGELFF. CDR3 nucleotides: TGTGCCATCAGGTCGGACATTAACACCGGGGAGCTGTTTTTT.

This chain connects TRBV30 to TRBJ2-5, with a possible D match to TRBD2 (5 bases). In germline, CDR1 is GTSNPN, CDR2 SVGIG (reference sequence). The CDR3 length is 13 residues. V was pared by 4 bases and J by 2 bases, with 11 bases between. CDR3 residues: CAWNFVAQETQYF. In nucleotides, the CDR3 is TGTGCCTGGAATTTTGTAGCGCAAGAGACCCAGTACTTC.

V is TRBV19 and J is TRBJ2-5, with TRBD2 matching over 13 bases. V shed 8 bases, J shed 5 bases, and the junction held 11 bases outside the gene matches. Looked up from germline, CDR1 is LNHDA and CDR2 is SQIVND (reference sequence). The CDR3 is 16 residues long. CDR3 sequence (DNA): TGTGCCAGTGCGCGAGGGACTAGCGGGATTGCGGAGACCCAGTACTTC. Protein sequence: CASARGTSGIAETQYF.

V is TRBV9 and J is TRBJ2-7, with TRBD2 matching 8 bases. CDR1 is SGDLS, CDR2 YYNGEE, per germline. V gave up 4 bases and J gave up 3 bases; unmatched junction bases: 9. The CDR3 sequence is 15 residues long. In nucleotides, the CDR3 is TGTGCCAGCAGCCAGAGGGGCCGGGAGGGCTACGAGCAGTACTTC. Amino acids: CASSQRGREGYEQYF.

The CDR3 reads CASSQGLRAQETQYF. The DNA for the CDR3 is TGTGCCAGCAGCCAAGGGTTGCGGGCCCAAGAGACCCAGTACTTC. J is TRBJ2-5 and V is TRBV14; D might be TRBD2 (5 bases). The CDR3 runs 15 residues. Germline assignment: CDR1 SGHDN and CDR2 FVKESK. V was trimmed by 1 base and J by 1 base, leaving 10 bases between them.

The V and J genes are TRBV27 and TRBJ2-1; D is unclear. This CDR3 has 16 residues. The V gene lost 1 base and the J gene lost 5 bases, with 15 bases spanning the gap. CDR1 and CDR2 (germline): MNHEY, SMNVEV (reference sequence). Here the CDR3 DNA reads TGTGCCAGCAGTTTATTCCGGCAGGCACCCAACAATGAGCAGTTCTTC. Translated, it gives CASSLFRQAPNNEQFF.

The chain has TRBV11-2 and TRBJ1-6; D perhaps matches TRBD1 (6 bases). The CDR3 is 15 residues long. Germline V gives CDR1 SGHAT, CDR2 FQNNGV. Trimming left V 1 base short and J 9 bases short, with 13 bases between. Here the CDR3 reads CASSLVRGALSPLHF. In DNA form, the CDR3 reads TGTGCCAGCAGCTTAGTTCGGGGGGCCCTTTCACCCCTCCACTTT. Supplemented by reference TRBV11-2 and TRBJ1-6, the full variable domain reads EAGVAQSPRYKIIEKRQSVAFWCNPISGHATLYWYQQILGQGPKLLIQFQNNGVVDDSQLPKDRFSAERLKGVDSTLKIQPAKLEDSAVYLCASSLVRGALSPLHFGNGTRLTVT.

The genes are TRBV14 and TRBJ2-5; 7 nucleotides match TRBD2. The V gene's germline CDR1 is SGHDN and CDR2 FVKESK. CDR3 size: 18 residues. Trimming at V came to 2 bases and at J to 5 bases, leaving 17 bases not matched to a gene. For the CDR3, the DNA is TGTGCCAGCAGCCAAAAAAGCGGGGCTACGTCTCCCTTTGAGACCCAGTACTTC. Encoded protein: CASSQKSGATSPFETQYF.

The chain couples TRBV27 to TRBJ2-7, with 9 bases that match TRBD1. CDR3 length equals 15 residues. CDR1 and CDR2 from the germline V gene are MNHEY and SMNVEV (reference sequence). V was clipped by 3 bases and J by 0 bases; unmatched bases: 3. CDR3 coding DNA: TGTGCCAGCAGTTTTGGGACAGGGTACTCCTACGAGCAGTACTTC. This codes for CASSFGTGYSYEQYF.

The chain joins TRBV7-2 to TRBJ2-7, with 8 nucleotides matching TRBD2. The CDR3 extends over 14 amino acids. Germline V gene data show CDR1 as SGHTA and CDR2 as FQGNSA. The junction had 5 bases not matched to a gene; V was cut back by 4 bases and J by 3 bases. The CDR3 sequence: CASSSSGGGYEQYF. The CDR3 DNA sequence: TGTGCCAGCAGCTCCAGCGGGGGCGGCTACGAGCAGTACTTC.

CDR3 protein: CASRPRTNTGELFF. The CDR3 DNA follows: TGTGCAAGTCGCCCAAGGACTAACACCGGGGAGCTGTTTTTT. The chain links TRBV12-2 to TRBJ2-2; the table's D call, TRBD2, has no DNA check behind it. TRBV12-2 has pseudogene status. The CDR3 covers 14 residues.

In its sample, this clone was seen once. The chain links TRBV6-5 to TRBJ1-6; the match to TRBD1 covers 7 bases. CDR1 is MNHEY, CDR2 SVGAGI, per germline. The CDR3 runs to 16 residues. V lost 2 bases to trimming and J lost 10 bases; unmatched junction nucleotides: 11. The DNA of the CDR3 is TGTGCCAGCAGTTACCGCCGACAGGGAGGTGGCTCACCCCTCCACTTT. This encodes CASSYRRQGGGSPLHF.

The chain carries TRBV5-6 and TRBJ2-1, with unresolved D. Per the germline V gene, CDR1 is SGHDT and CDR2 is YYEEEE. Trimming removed 2 bases from V and 4 bases from J, with 10 bases in between. The CDR3 extends over 14 amino acids. The chain's CDR3 is CASSFNGLYNEQFF. CDR3 coding DNA: TGTGCCAGCAGCTTTAACGGTTTATACAATGAGCAGTTCTTC.

The V and J genes are TRBV19 and TRBJ1-2; 8 nucleotides match TRBD1. V lost 5 bases, J lost 7 bases, and 9 bases stayed unmatched. CDR1 and CDR2 (germline): LNHDA, SQIVND (reference sequence). CDR3 length: 14 residues. The chain's CDR3 is CASSLDREVFGYTF. The CDR3 nucleotides are TGTGCCAGTAGTCTGGACAGGGAAGTCTTTGGCTACACCTTC.

The chain employs TRBV7-8 and TRBJ2-4; 11 bases align to TRBD2. Per the germline V gene, CDR1 is SGHVS and CDR2 is FQNEAQ. Trimming took 5 bases from V and 9 from J; bases not matched to a gene: 15. The CDR3 consists of 17 residues. The CDR3: CASSLTSGTTSSGIQYF. Here the CDR3 DNA reads TGTGCCAGCAGCCTGACTAGCGGGACGACCTCATCTGGCATTCAGTACTTC.

The chain uses TRBV2 and TRBJ1-5, with TRBD1 matching over 9 bases. The CDR3 loop spans 17 amino acids. Per germline, CDR1 SNHLY and CDR2 FYNNEI. V lost 6 bases and J lost 6; bases outside the gene matches: 15. The CDR3 nucleotides are TGTGCCAGCAGCGGACAGGGACAGGGAAGGTGGGCTCAGCCCCAGCATTTT. It codes for CASSGQGQGRWAQPQHF.